This record looks at one T cell receptor beta chain sequence and its context. The entry originates in a study of OX40 agonist ivuxolimab in advanced cancers. TCRdb's table, derived via immunoSEQ multiplex PCR, lists solely in-frame clones and lacks some. The sample carries about 19,000 clones, 83% recorded once. The CDR3 sequence is 16 residues long. CDR1 MDHEN and CDR2 SYDVKM come from the germline V gene. Trimming at V came to 2 bases and at J to 3 bases, leaving 9 bases not matched to a gene. The source is an adult with an advanced solid tumor such as melanoma, head and neck, liver or kidney cancer. This specimen consisted of CD4+ or CD8+ T cells sorted from blood, obtained in a trial of the OX40 agonist ivuxolimab. The V call is TRBV28, the J call TRBJ2-7; 8 bases map to TRBD1. CDR3 coding DNA: TGTGCCAGCAGTTTAGGAGGCGGACAGGGTCTCTACGAGCAGTACTTC. Amino acids: CASSLGGGQGLYEQYF.